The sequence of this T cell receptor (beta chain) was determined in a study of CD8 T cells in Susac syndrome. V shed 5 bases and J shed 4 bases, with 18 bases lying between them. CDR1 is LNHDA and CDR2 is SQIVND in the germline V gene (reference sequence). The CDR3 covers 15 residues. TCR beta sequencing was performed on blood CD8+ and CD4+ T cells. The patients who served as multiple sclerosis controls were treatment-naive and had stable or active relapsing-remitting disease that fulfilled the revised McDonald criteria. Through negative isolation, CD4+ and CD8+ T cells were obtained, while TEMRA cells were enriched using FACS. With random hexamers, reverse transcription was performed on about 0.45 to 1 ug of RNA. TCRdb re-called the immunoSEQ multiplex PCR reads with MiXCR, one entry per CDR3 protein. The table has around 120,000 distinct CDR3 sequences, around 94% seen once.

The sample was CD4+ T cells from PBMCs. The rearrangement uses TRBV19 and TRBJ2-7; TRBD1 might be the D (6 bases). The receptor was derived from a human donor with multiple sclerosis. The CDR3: CASSGRTDSSYEQYF. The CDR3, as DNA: TGTGCCAGTAGTGGGCGGACGGACAGTTCTTACGAGCAGTACTTC.